A selection of T cell receptor beta chains follows, all from one sample in a study of spatial heterogeneity in lung cancer. TCRdb itself ran the 5' RACE reads through MiXCR, one entry per CDR3 protein. The sample lists tens of thousands of distinct CDR3 sequences; about 20% were seen once. Material: PBMCs, obtained at surgery. The receptor set was obtained from a male donor with early-stage non-small cell lung cancer. Both conserved end residues are part of each CDR3. D genes are given only for firm matches. The size field is filled for only some rows; it gives once, few, many or a size class.

. TRBJ2-1 few TRBV12-3/TRBV12-4 TGTGCCAGCAGTTCAGGAGGAGCCAATGAGCAGTTCTTC CASSSGGANEQFF
TRBD2 TRBJ2-7 many TRBV7-9 TGTGCCAGCAGACCCCTAGCGGGAGGGTTTTACGAGCAGTACTTC CASRPLAGGFYEQYF
. TRBJ2-1 . TRBV7-9 TGTGCCAGCAGCCTAGTGGAGATCGGTTTATACAATGAGCAGTTCTTC CASSLVEIGLYNEQFF
TRBD1 TRBJ1-6 . TRBV7-2 TGTGCCAGCAGCACCGACAGGGATAATTCACCCCTCCACTTT CASSTDRDNSPLHF
TRBD1 TRBJ1-5 . TRBV20-1 TGCAGTGCCATCGACAGGGGACCAGAAAGCAATCAGCCCCAGCATTTT CSAIDRGPESNQPQHF
. TRBJ2-7 . TRBV5-1 TGCGCCAGCAGCGACGGCCAGCCCTACGAGCAGTACTTC CASSDGQPYEQYF
. TRBJ1-3 . TRBV7-7 TGTGCTAGCAGCCAGACATGGGGTGACACCATATATTTT CASSQTWGDTIYF
. TRBJ2-2 few TRBV10-3 TGTGCCATCAATACAGTGAACACCGGGGAGCTGTTTTTT CAINTVNTGELFF
. TRBJ2-7 many TRBV29-1 TGCAGCGTTGAAGAAGAGGCAGGGCCCTCCTACGAGCAGTACTTC CSVEEEAGPSYEQYF
. TRBJ2-2 few TRBV6-2/TRBV6-3 TGTGCCAGCAGTCCGACTCCTTCCGGCACCGGGGAGCTGTTTTTT CASSPTPSGTGELFF
TRBD1 TRBJ1-5 . TRBV5-5 TGTGCCAGCAGCTTAGGACAGGGGTTGTATCAGCCCCAGCATTTT CASSLGQGLYQPQHF
. TRBJ2-2 few TRBV19 TGTGCCAGTAGTACACAAACCGGGGAGCTGTTTTTT CASSTQTGELFF
TRBD2 TRBJ2-1 . TRBV5-1 TGCGCCAGCAGCTTGATGGTAGCGGGCTCCTACAATGAGCAGTTCTTC CASSLMVAGSYNEQFF
TRBD2 TRBJ2-4 few TRBV11-2 TGTGCCAGCAGCCCCTTGGGAGGGAGCGGGAGCCCTCTCCGAGAAAACATTCAGTACTTC CASSPLGGSGSPLRENIQYF
. TRBJ1-1 . TRBV3-1 TGTGCCAGCAGCCAGAGGGGACAGAACACTGAAGCTTTCTTT CASSQRGQNTEAFF
TRBD1 TRBJ1-2 . TRBV19 TGTGCCAGTAGTATTAGGGACAGTCTAACTGTCTATGGCTACACCTTC CASSIRDSLTVYGYTF
. TRBJ1-1 few TRBV9 TGTGCCAGCAGCGCCACAGGGCTTGGCACTGAAGCTTTCTTT CASSATGLGTEAFF
. TRBJ2-5 . TRBV9 TGTGCCAGCAGCGTAGAAGAACAAGAGACCCAGTACTTC CASSVEEQETQYF
. TRBJ2-7 . TRBV10-3 TGTGCCATCAGTGCTCCCGAGAGGAGCGTGTACTTC CAISAPERSVYF
TRBD2 TRBJ2-1 . TRBV5-1 TGCGCCAGCAGCCCGGCACTGGCGGGAGGTTTAGATGAGCAGTTCTTC CASSPALAGGLDEQFF
TRBD1 TRBJ1-2 . TRBV28 TGTGCCAGCAGTTTATGGATCACAGGGGAGGGCTACACCTTC CASSLWITGEGYTF
. TRBJ1-5 few TRBV11-2 TGTGCCAGCAGCTTCAGCAGCTACAATCAGCCCCAGCATTTT CASSFSSYNQPQHF
TRBD1 TRBJ2-1 . TRBV28 TGTGCCAGCAACGACAGGGGGCGCAATGAGCAGTTCTTC CASNDRGRNEQFF
TRBD1 TRBJ1-5 . TRBV5-1 TGCGCCAGCAGCTCATACACAGGGGAAGCCCAGCATTTT CASSSYTGEAQHF
. TRBJ1-4 few TRBV4-3 TGCGCCAGCAGCCAAGGATCCGCCCTCGGTGAAAAACTGTTTTTT CASSQGSALGEKLFF
. TRBJ2-6 few TRBV7-2 TGTGCCAGCAGCTTAGCTCTCTCTGGGGCCAACGTCCTGACTTTC CASSLALSGANVLTF
TRBD1 TRBJ2-2 . TRBV5-4 TGTGCCAGCAGCCCGCAGGGGGCGAGCGGGGAGCTGTTTTTT CASSPQGASGELFF
TRBD2 TRBJ2-7 . TRBV6-6 TGTGCCAGCAGTTACTCGAAGCCTGGACTAGCGGGAGGACCCTACGAGCAGTACTTC CASSYSKPGLAGGPYEQYF
TRBD1 TRBJ1-2 . TRBV29-1 TGCAGCGTTGCCACGGACAGGGGCTACAACTATGGCTACACCTTC CSVATDRGYNYGYTF
TRBD1 TRBJ2-5 few TRBV29-1 TGCAGCGTCCGACAGGGGGCGCCGGAGACCCAGTACTTC CSVRQGAPETQYF
. TRBJ2-7 many TRBV7-6 TGTGCCAGCAGCTTATCCTCAGGGACCGAGCAGTACTTC CASSLSSGTEQYF
. TRBJ1-1 . TRBV29-1 TGCAGCGGTACAAGGAACACTGAAGCTTTCTTT CSGTRNTEAFF
TRBD1 TRBJ2-1 . TRBV7-3 TGTGCCAGCAGCTGGGGACAGGGCTCCTACAATGAGCAGTTCTTC CASSWGQGSYNEQFF
. TRBJ1-2 many TRBV10-2 TGCGCCAGCCGCCCGACAGGCGGCTATGGCTACACCTTC CASRPTGGYGYTF
. TRBJ2-3 once TRBV3-1 TGTGCCAGCAGCCAAGACCTCACAGATACGCAGTATTTT CASSQDLTDTQYF
TRBD2 TRBJ2-7 . TRBV11-2 TGTGCCAGCAGCCTCGGGAGGGAAGGCTACGAGCAGTACTTC CASSLGREGYEQYF
. TRBJ2-7 . TRBV3-1 TGTGCCAGCAGCCAAGATCCCAGTGGGTACGAGCAGTACTTC CASSQDPSGYEQYF
. TRBJ2-3 . TRBV7-3 TGTGCCAGCAGCTTAACGACACCAGATACGCAGTATTTT CASSLTTPDTQYF
. TRBJ2-3 . TRBV20-1 TGCAGTGCTAGAGAGGGCTACACAGATACGCAGTATTTT CSAREGYTDTQYF
. TRBJ2-7 . TRBV6-2/TRBV6-3 TGTGCCAGCAGCCGCGAGGGACTTACCTACGAGCAGTACTTC CASSREGLTYEQYF
. TRBJ2-5 few TRBV6-2/TRBV6-3 TGTGCCAGCGCTGCCATCGACCCAGTTGGGACCCAGTACTTC CASAAIDPVGTQYF
. TRBJ1-2 . TRBV5-1 TGCGCCAGCAGCTTGGTTTCTAGCCATGGCTACACCTTC CASSLVSSHGYTF
. TRBJ2-7 . TRBV11-3 TGTGCCAGCAGCTTAAGGGGGGTTTACGAGCAGTACTTC CASSLRGVYEQYF
TRBD1 TRBJ1-4 . TRBV5-6 TGTGCCAGCAGCCAAGGAATGGACAGGGCTATTGAAAAACTGTTTTTT CASSQGMDRAIEKLFF
. TRBJ1-1 . TRBV18 TGTGCCAGCTCACCGAGCAGGGCGATGAACACTGAAGCTTTCTTT CASSPSRAMNTEAFF
. TRBJ1-2 many TRBV4-3 TGCGCCAGCAGCCAACGGGGGCGGGTCGGTGGCTACACCTTC CASSQRGRVGGYTF
. TRBJ1-6 many TRBV28 TGTGCCAGCATCGAATCCAGGGTTGGATCTAGGATGTATTCACCCCTCCACTTT CASIESRVGSRMYSPLHF
. TRBJ1-1 . TRBV4-2 TGTGCCAGCAGCCAAATCACAGAGAACACTGAAGCTTTCTTT CASSQITENTEAFF
TRBD1 TRBJ2-7 . TRBV5-6 TGTGCCAGCAGGCGCTACGGGACAGCTGACGAGCAGTACTTC CASRRYGTADEQYF
TRBD1 TRBJ1-1 . TRBV20-1 TGCAGTGCTAGGGGGGACAGGGTTAGGGACACTGAAGCTTTCTTT CSARGDRVRDTEAFF
. TRBJ1-5 few TRBV18 TGTGCCAGCTCACCCGGACAGTCCCCCCAGCCCCAGCATTTT CASSPGQSPQPQHF
. TRBJ1-1 . TRBV5-1 TGCGCCAGCAGCTCACTTTTCGGGAACACTGAAGCTTTCTTT CASSSLFGNTEAFF
. TRBJ2-3 few TRBV7-2 TGTGCCAGCAGCTTAGTGGCTGATACAGATACGCAGTATTTT CASSLVADTDTQYF
. TRBJ2-1 . TRBV5-1 TGCGCCAGCAGCTTGGCCGGGGAGACCTACAATGAGCAGTTCTTC CASSLAGETYNEQFF
. TRBJ2-7 . TRBV6-1 TGTGCCAGCAGTGCCCTGTCCCAGGAGCAGTACTTC CASSALSQEQYF
. TRBJ2-7 many TRBV11-3 TGTGCCAGCAGCGAATTCAACTACGAGCAGTACTTC CASSEFNYEQYF
TRBD2 TRBJ2-1 . TRBV30 TGTGCCTGGAGTGGCGGAGCGGGAGTATCACATGAGCAGTTCTTC CAWSGGAGVSHEQFF